The rows below give T cell receptor beta chains drawn from one sample of a study of blood T cell repertoires in COVID-19. Repertoires were generated with immunoSEQ multiplex PCR, while TCRdb's copy carries only in-frame clones and drops some. Of some 150,000 clones listed, approximately 80% are singletons. The sequenced material came from peripheral blood. The source of these receptors is a woman in her fifties or sixties with COVID-19, enrolled during active disease. Each CDR3 is given with its conserved first and last residue. A D gene is named only where the DNA matches it firmly. Some rows have no size entry. The others give once, few or many, or a class for an expanded clone.

v_call	j_call	d_call	clone_size	cdr3_length	cdr3_aa	cdr3_nt
TRBV12-3/TRBV12-4	TRBJ1-5	NA	NA	13	CASSLTENQPQHF	TGTGCCAGCAGCCTGACAGAAAATCAGCCCCAGCATTTT
TRBV19	TRBJ1-2	TRBD1	NA	15	CASAIYRGLNYGYTF	TGTGCCAGTGCCATTTACAGGGGACTTAACTATGGCTACACCTTC
TRBV5-1	TRBJ1-3	TRBD1	NA	16	CASSSALTGPGNTIYF	TGCGCCAGCAGCTCTGCCCTGACAGGGCCAGGAAACACCATATATTTT
TRBV7-2	TRBJ1-3	TRBD1	NA	18	CASSSGTGGPISGNTIYF	TGTGCCAGCAGCTCCGGGACAGGGGGCCCCATCTCTGGAAACACCATATATTTT
TRBV6-6	TRBJ1-5	NA	once	14	CASSYAGARQPQHF	TGTGCCAGCAGTTACGCAGGGGCACGACAGCCCCAGCATTTT
TRBV6-6	TRBJ1-2	NA	NA	11	CASGESGGYTF	TGTGCCAGCGGAGAAAGTGGCGGCTACACCTTC
TRBV5-1	TRBJ2-7	NA	once	14	CASRTDSGRYEQYF	TGCGCCAGCAGGACCGACAGTGGGAGGTACGAGCAGTACTTC
TRBV29-1	TRBJ1-3	NA	NA	12	CSRTASGNTIYF	TGCAGCCGAACAGCCTCTGGAAACACCATATATTTT
TRBV5-1	TRBJ2-3	TRBD2	NA	16	CASSLTSGGASDTQYF	TGCGCCAGCAGCTTAACTAGCGGGGGGGCATCAGATACGCAGTATTTT
TRBV7-3	TRBJ2-7	NA	NA	13	CASSRDYRYEQYF	TGTGCCAGCAGCCGCGACTACCGCTACGAGCAGTACTTC
TRBV11-2	TRBJ2-1	NA	NA	13	CASSPRGSHEQFF	TGTGCCAGCAGCCCAAGGGGGAGTCATGAGCAGTTCTTC
TRBV7-3	TRBJ2-5	NA	NA	14	CASSLNGQQETQYF	TGTGCCAGCAGCTTAAACGGACAGCAAGAGACCCAGTACTTC
TRBV6-4	TRBJ1-2	NA	few	15	CASSGNSGSNYGYTF	TGTGCCAGCAGTGGCAACAGCGGATCTAACTATGGCTACACCTTC
TRBV24-1	TRBJ1-6	TRBD1	NA	17	CATSDSGQGEANSPLHF	TGTGCCACCAGTGACTCGGGACAGGGTGAGGCTAATTCACCCCTCCACTTT
TRBV6-5	TRBJ1-3	NA	NA	16	CASSYGHPYAGNTIYF	TGTGCCAGCAGTTACGGGCATCCTTACGCGGGAAACACCATATATTTT
TRBV6-5	TRBJ1-5	NA	NA	14	CASSPDRNGQPQHF	TGTGCCAGCAGTCCAGACAGGAATGGGCAGCCCCAGCATTTT
TRBV12-3/TRBV12-4	TRBJ1-1	NA	NA	13	CASSLRGSTEAFF	TGTGCCAGCAGTTTGCGAGGGTCCACTGAAGCTTTCTTT
TRBV24-1	TRBJ1-3	NA	NA	18	CATSDPPGPGVVGNTIYF	TGTGCCACCAGTGATCCACCAGGGCCGGGAGTCGTCGGAAACACCATATATTTT
TRBV5-4	TRBJ1-1	TRBD1	NA	14	CASSSRGPRSEAFF	TGTGCCAGCAGCTCCAGGGGGCCCCGTTCTGAAGCTTTCTTT
TRBV7-8	TRBJ2-3	NA	few	16	CASSILRVGSTDTQYF	TGTGCCAGCAGCATCCTCCGGGTCGGTAGCACAGATACGCAGTATTTT
TRBV28	TRBJ1-6	TRBD1	NA	15	CASTREGQGISPLHF	TGTGCCAGCACCCGAGAGGGACAGGGTATTTCACCCCTCCACTTT
TRBV14	TRBJ1-2	TRBD1	NA	13	CASSLDRDYGYTF	TGTGCCAGCAGCCTGGACAGGGACTATGGCTACACCTTC
TRBV7-9	TRBJ1-4	NA	NA	14	CASSLFVGGEKLFF	TGTGCCAGCAGCTTATTTGTCGGTGGTGAAAAACTGTTTTTT
TRBV19	TRBJ2-3	TRBD2	NA	15	CASSDSGRGSDTQYF	TGTGCCAGTAGTGATAGCGGGAGAGGATCAGATACGCAGTATTTT
TRBV7-9	TRBJ2-7	TRBD2	NA	15	CASSRLAGSSYEQYF	TGTGCCAGCAGCAGACTAGCGGGGTCCTCCTACGAGCAGTACTTC
TRBV6-1	TRBJ2-7	TRBD2	NA	13	CASSEKKREGRYF	TGTGCCAGCAGTGAGAAGAAGCGGGAGGGCCGTTACTTC
TRBV5-6	TRBJ2-2	NA	few	13	CASISGRNGELFF	TGTGCCAGCATAAGCGGGCGTAACGGGGAGCTGTTTTTT
TRBV2	TRBJ2-1	TRBD2	NA	17	CASTRQPGLATYNEQFF	TGTGCCAGCACACGACAACCGGGACTAGCGACTTACAATGAGCAGTTCTTC
TRBV19	TRBJ2-1	NA	NA	14	CASSLRQVPNEQFF	TGTGCCAGTAGTCTTCGACAGGTCCCCAATGAGCAGTTCTTC
TRBV11-2	TRBJ2-5	TRBD1	NA	16	CASSLDVGSSGGTQYF	TGTGCCAGCAGCTTAGACGTCGGCTCTTCAGGGGGGACCCAGTACTTC
TRBV19	TRBJ2-7	TRBD1	NA	14	CASSPGGAEEEQYF	TGTGCCAGTAGTCCAGGGGGCGCAGAGGAGGAGCAGTACTTC
TRBV9	TRBJ2-2	NA	NA	18	CASSAIKPGLPNTGELFF	TGTGCCAGCAGCGCCATTAAACCAGGGTTGCCGAACACCGGGGAGCTGTTTTTT
TRBV6-6	TRBJ1-2	NA	NA	16	CASSYSKGADPYGYTF	TGTGCCAGCAGTTACTCGAAAGGGGCAGACCCCTATGGCTACACCTTC
TRBV6-1	TRBJ1-1	NA	NA	15	CASSEFGRGRTEAFF	TGTGCCAGCAGTGAGTTCGGGAGGGGGAGGACTGAAGCTTTCTTT
TRBV6-5	TRBJ2-3	TRBD1	NA	13	CASNQGGTDTQYF	TGTGCCAGCAACCAGGGGGGCACAGATACGCAGTATTTT
TRBV24-1	TRBJ2-7	TRBD2	NA	15	CATSDFGAGLHEQYF	TGTGCCACCAGTGATTTCGGAGCGGGACTCCACGAGCAGTACTTC
TRBV6-1	TRBJ2-7	NA	many	14	CASSEATTLYEQYF	TGTGCCAGCAGTGAAGCGACTACCCTGTACGAGCAGTACTTC
TRBV11-1	TRBJ1-4	NA	few	15	CASSLSGTPNEKLFF	TGTGCCAGCAGCTTATCCGGGACTCCTAATGAAAAACTGTTTTTT
TRBV6-4	TRBJ2-2	TRBD1	NA	15	CASSEGTVNTGELFF	TGTGCCAGCAGTGAAGGGACAGTGAACACCGGGGAGCTGTTTTTT
TRBV2	TRBJ1-1	TRBD1	NA	13	CASSEALTGKAFF	TGTGCCAGCAGTGAAGCCCTGACAGGGAAAGCTTTCTTT
TRBV7-6	TRBJ2-1	TRBD2	NA	17	CASSLVRLAGRANEQFF	TGTGCCAGCAGCTTAGTCCGACTAGCGGGACGGGCCAATGAGCAGTTCTTC
TRBV9	TRBJ1-3	NA	NA	14	CASSPGQSGNTIYF	TGTGCCAGCAGCCCAGGACAGTCTGGAAACACCATATATTTT
TRBV15	TRBJ2-2	TRBD2	NA	15	CATSRDWGGTGELFF	TGTGCCACCAGCAGAGATTGGGGGGGAACCGGGGAGCTGTTTTTT
TRBV18	TRBJ1-4	NA	NA	16	CASSRRPGGLDEKLFF	TGTGCCAGCTCACGTCGCCCGGGGGGCTTGGATGAAAAACTGTTTTTT